The next 10 T cell receptor beta chains were all read from a single sample in a study of T cell repertoires in cytomegalovirus infection (dated by TCRdb to about 2019). This sample was sequenced with an Illumina HiSeq 1500. TCRdb applied fastp at Q25 and MiXCR to the public reads, then kept only in-frame beta chains. For every CDR3 protein sequence, its rows merge into one entry that carries the most common genes and DNA. The sample data list 150,000 to 200,000 distinct CDR3 sequences, and roughly 28% of these were observed just once. The ten largest clones capture just over 30% of the sample. The source material was PBMCs. These receptors all come from a human donor in good health (CMV status not recorded). Some clones in this sample may be carry-over from other donors' samples.

Points on this clonotype: This may come from a read error, since a much larger clone is one base off. This chain uses TRBV6-2 or TRBV6-3 with TRBJ1-5; TRBD1 is a possible D gene (5 bases). This CDR3 spans 13 amino acids. Germline V gene data show CDR1 as MNHEY and CDR2 as SVGEGT. CDR3 in DNA: TGTGCCAGCAGTTACGACAGCAAACAGCCCCAGCATTTT. Residues: CASSYDSKQPQHF.

The sample holds many counts of this clonotype. CDR3 nucleotide sequence: TGTGCCAGCAGCCAACAGGGTGGCAAAAACATTCAGTACTTC. Translation: CASSQQGGKNIQYF. The chain is built from TRBV7-2 and TRBJ2-4; D is possibly TRBD1 (6 bases). Per germline, CDR1 SGHTA and CDR2 FQGNSA. This CDR3 is built from 14 residues. V lost 5 bases, J lost 3 bases, and 11 bases lay in between.

This clonotype was counted a few times. This sequence joins TRBV12-3 or TRBV12-4 and TRBJ2-1; D assignment may be TRBD1 or TRBD2 (5 bases each). V lost 6 bases and J lost 8, with 14 bases in between. The CDR3 covers 13 residues. CDR3: CASSLGTGDEQFF. CDR3 bases: TGTGCCAGCAGCCTGGGGACCGGGGATGAGCAGTTCTTC.

The V call is TRBV10-2, the J call TRBJ2-3, with D perhaps given as TRBD1 or TRBD2 (5 bases each). The V and J ends lost 5 bases and 6 bases respectively, with 18 bases between them. The CDR3 runs to 15 residues. Germline CDR1 is WSHSY and CDR2 is SAAADI. CDR3 nucleotide sequence: TGCGCCAGCAGTCCGGGACCCCAAAACAGCGATACGCAGTATTTT. It specifies CASSPGPQNSDTQYF.

This rearrangement joins TRBV14 to TRBJ2-5; D gene ambiguous. The germline V gene encodes CDR1 SGHDN and CDR2 FVKESK. Trimming left V 1 base short and J 8 bases short, with 11 bases between. The length of the CDR3 is 13 residues. The CDR3 DNA reads as TGTGCCAGCAGCCAAGTGGAGCCCCAAACCCAGTACTTC. Its protein product is CASSQVEPQTQYF. Looking up the rest from reference TRBV14 and TRBJ2-5 gives the full variable domain: EAGVTQFPSHSVIEKGQTVTLRCDPISGHDNLYWYRRVMGKEIKFLLHFVKESKQDESGMPNNRFLAERTGGTYSTLKVQPAELEDSGVYFCASSQVEPQTQYFGPGTRLLVL.

The sample holds a few counts of this clonotype. The chain is built from TRBV7-2 and TRBJ2-7; D unresolved. The CDR3 runs to 13 residues. CDR1 is SGHTA and CDR2 is FQGNSA in the germline V gene. Deletions cut 4 bases from V and 12 bases from J, with 19 bases between. CDR3 nucleotide sequence: TGTGCCAGCAGCTCAGCCCCGGGTTTTCCAGGGTACTTC. This gives the protein CASSSAPGFPGYF.

J is TRBJ1-1 and V is TRBV28, with a possible D match to TRBD1 (6 bases). Germline-derived CDR1 and CDR2 are MDHEN and SYDVKM. V gave up 5 bases and J gave up 5 bases, with 15 bases separating them. This CDR3 comprises 14 residues. In DNA form, the CDR3 reads TGTGCCAGCAGTGCCCCCGGAGGGGGAACTGAAGCTTTCTTT. It is translated as CASSAPGGGTEAFF.

The gene calls are TRBV29-1 and TRBJ1-1; D possibly corresponds to TRBD1 (6 bases). Germline lookup yields CDR1 SQVTM and CDR2 ANQGSEA. The CDR3 runs 13 residues. Trimming took off 6 bases at V and 6 bases at J, with 17 bases between the two ends. The CDR3 coding sequence is TGCAGCGTCCGGACGACAGGTGGGCCTGAAGCTTTCTTT. Translation gives CSVRTTGGPEAFF.

The V gene is TRBV20-1, the J gene TRBJ2-7; D is undetermined. Germline V lookup: CDR1 DFQATT, CDR2 SNEGSKA (reference sequence). Trimming took off 4 bases at V and 1 base at J, with 8 bases between the two ends. The CDR3 is made up of 12 amino acids. The CDR3: CSAIPRSYEQYF. Here the CDR3 DNA reads TGCAGTGCTATCCCAAGGTCCTACGAGCAGTACTTC.

This clonotype turned up a few times. The V gene is TRBV6-5, the J gene TRBJ2-1, with TRBD2 identical over 12 bases. CDR1 and CDR2 (germline): MNHEY, SVGAGI. The CDR3 is 13 residues long. V was clipped by 8 bases and J by 7 bases; unmatched bases: 3. The CDR3: CASLAGGQNEQFF. CDR3 bases: TGTGCCAGCCTAGCGGGGGGGCAGAATGAGCAGTTCTTC.